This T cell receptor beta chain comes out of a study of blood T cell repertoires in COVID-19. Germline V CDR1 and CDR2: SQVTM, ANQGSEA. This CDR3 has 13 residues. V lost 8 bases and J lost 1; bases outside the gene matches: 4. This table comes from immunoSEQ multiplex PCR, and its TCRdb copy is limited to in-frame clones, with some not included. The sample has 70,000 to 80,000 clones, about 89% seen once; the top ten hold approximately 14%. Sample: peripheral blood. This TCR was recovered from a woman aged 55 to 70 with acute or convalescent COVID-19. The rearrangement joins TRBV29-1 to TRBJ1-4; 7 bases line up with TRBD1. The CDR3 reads CSTRDRTNEKLFF. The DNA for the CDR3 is TGCAGCACAAGGGACAGAACTAATGAAAAACTGTTTTTT. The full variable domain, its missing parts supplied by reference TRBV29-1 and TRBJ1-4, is SAVISQKPSRDICQRGTSLTIQCQVDSQVTMMFWYRQQPGQSLTLIATANQGSEATYESGFVIDKFPISRPNLTFSTLTVSNMSPEDSSIYLCSTRDRTNEKLFFGSGTQLSVL.